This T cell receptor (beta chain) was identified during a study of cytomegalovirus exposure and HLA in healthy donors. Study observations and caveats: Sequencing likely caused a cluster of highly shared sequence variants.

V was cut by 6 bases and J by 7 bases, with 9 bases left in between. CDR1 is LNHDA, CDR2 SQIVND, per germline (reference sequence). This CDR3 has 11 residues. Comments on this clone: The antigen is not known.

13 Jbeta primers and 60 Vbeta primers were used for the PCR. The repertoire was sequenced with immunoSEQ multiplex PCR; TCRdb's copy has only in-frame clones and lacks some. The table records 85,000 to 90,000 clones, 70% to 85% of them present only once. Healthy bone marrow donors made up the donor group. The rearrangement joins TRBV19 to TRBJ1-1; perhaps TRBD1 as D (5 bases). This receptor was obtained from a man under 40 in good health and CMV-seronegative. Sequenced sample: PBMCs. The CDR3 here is CASSDSNEAFF. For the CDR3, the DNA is TGTGCCAGTAGCGACAGTAATGAAGCTTTCTTT.